The 17 T cell receptor beta chains in this list originate from one sample, sequenced in a study of blood T cell repertoires in COVID-19. The assay was immunoSEQ multiplex PCR, and TCRdb's table has in-frame clones only and misses some. The sample shows more than 95,000 clones, about four fifths of them seen only once. The sample taken for sequencing was peripheral blood. These receptors were taken from a man aged 60 to 75 with acute or convalescent COVID-19.

The rearrangement joins TRBV20-1 to TRBJ1-1; no firm D call. Germline CDR1 reads DFQATT; CDR2 reads SNEGSKA (reference sequence). The V gene lost 3 bases and the J gene lost 0 bases, with 11 bases spanning the gap. The CDR3 loop spans 14 amino acids. The CDR3 region has the DNA TGCAGTGCTAGTCGCGGAAACTTGAACACTGAAGCTTTCTTT. Encoded protein: CSASRGNLNTEAFF.

The CDR3 protein is CASSQTQGARTEAFF. Written as DNA, the CDR3 is TGTGCCAGCAGTCAAACCCAGGGGGCGAGGACTGAAGCTTTCTTT. This chain connects TRBV25-1 to TRBJ1-1; 8 bases map to TRBD1. Germline CDR1 reads MGHDK; CDR2 reads SYGVNS. With V trimmed by 5 bases and J by 5 bases, 10 bases remained unmatched. The CDR3 length is 15 residues.

The rearrangement joins TRBV19 to TRBJ2-3; tentatively, D is TRBD1 (5 bases). V lost 3 bases to trimming and J lost 3 bases, with 13 bases between them. In germline, CDR1 is LNHDA, CDR2 SQIVND (reference sequence). There are 15 residues in the CDR3. CDR3 residues: CASSMIGPGTDTQYF. CDR3 in DNA: TGTGCCAGTAGTATGATCGGGCCAGGGACAGATACGCAGTATTTT.

DNA of the CDR3: TGTGCCAGTAGTCCTCAGAACTATGGCTACACCTTC. Translating gives CASSPQNYGYTF. The V call is TRBV19, the J call TRBJ1-2; D not resolved. CDR3 length equals 12 residues. Germline CDR1 and CDR2: LNHDA and SQIVND (reference sequence). With 5 bases removed from V and 2 bases from J, the gap between germline ends came to 6 bases.

The chain couples TRBV7-8 to TRBJ2-5; a weak D match, TRBD2 (6 bases). V gave up 1 base and J gave up 5 bases, with 14 bases separating them. Germline lookup yields CDR1 SGHVS and CDR2 FQNEAQ. This CDR3 region has 15 residues. DNA for the CDR3: TGTGCCAGCAGCTTAGGATTGGGGGGATGGGAGACCCAGTACTTC. Its protein is CASSLGLGGWETQYF.

The V call is TRBV11-3, the J call TRBJ1-2, with a weak D call TRBD1 (5 bases). V was pared by 3 bases and J by 7 bases, with 12 bases between. In germline, CDR1 is SGHNT, CDR2 YENEEA. This CDR3 region has 13 residues. The CDR3 is CASSLGGESGYTF. The CDR3, as DNA: TGTGCCAGCAGCTTGGGGGGAGAGAGTGGCTACACCTTC.

This sequence joins TRBV15 and TRBJ2-3; D is possibly TRBD2 (6 bases). Trimming removed 5 bases from V and 7 bases from J, with 10 bases in between. From germline, CDR1 is LNHNV and CDR2 YYDKDF (reference sequence). The CDR3 is 12 amino acids. In DNA form, the CDR3 reads TGTGCCACCAGCGGGACTTCCTATACGCAGTATTTT. Residues: CATSGTSYTQYF.

The chain carries TRBV6-5 and TRBJ1-1; D is undetermined. This CDR3 is 12 amino acids long. Germline lookup yields CDR1 MNHEY and CDR2 SVGAGI. The V end was cut by 5 bases, the J end by 8 bases, with 12 bases between. CDR3: CASSPYRVEAFF. The DNA of the CDR3 is TGTGCCAGCAGTCCCTACCGGGTGGAAGCTTTCTTT.

The rearrangement links TRBV7-2 to TRBJ2-1, with 10 nucleotides matching TRBD2. The CDR3 sequence is 15 residues long. Germline values: CDR1 SGHTA, CDR2 FQGNSA. The ends lost 4 bases at V and 5 bases at J; junction bases unmatched: 5. CDR3 DNA: TGTGCCAGCAGCTCTCCTAGCGGGAGTCACAATGAGCAGTTCTTC. Protein: CASSSPSGSHNEQFF.

This chain links TRBV10-1 with TRBJ1-2, with D perhaps TRBD1 (5 bases). Germline CDR1 WNHNN, CDR2 SYGVQD (reference sequence). V lost 0 bases and J 5 bases, leaving 7 bases between the germline ends. The CDR3 extends over 13 amino acids. The CDR3, as DNA: TGCGCCAGCAGTGAGTCAGCAGGGTATGGCTACACCTTC. This sequence encodes CASSESAGYGYTF.

The chain links TRBV5-1 to TRBJ2-7; D perhaps matches TRBD1 (6 bases). The CDR3 sequence is 14 residues long. Germline-derived CDR1 and CDR2 are SGHRS and YFSETQ. V dropped 4 bases and J dropped 2 bases, with 13 bases sitting between them. CDR3 loop: CASSLGDIPYEQYF. CDR3 nucleotide sequence: TGCGCCAGCAGCCTCGGGGACATACCCTACGAGCAGTACTTC.

This clone was recorded once. The chain is built from TRBV5-4 and TRBJ2-1; tentatively, D is TRBD2 (5 bases). The CDR3 covers 17 residues. V was cut by 0 bases and J by 0 bases, with 13 bases left in between. The germline CDR1 and CDR2 sequences are SGHNT and YYREEE (reference sequence). As DNA, the CDR3 is TGTGCCAGCAGCTTGGCCGGGCTAGCAGCCTCCTACAATGAGCAGTTCTTC. This gives the protein CASSLAGLAASYNEQFF.

V and J are TRBV9 and TRBJ2-1; maybe TRBD2 (6 bases). The CDR3 has 15 amino acids. Germline CDR1 and CDR2: SGDLS and YYNGEE. Trimming pared 1 base from V and 1 base from J, leaving 9 bases between. In DNA form, the CDR3 reads TGTGCCAGCAGCGTACTCGGGACTTCCTACAATGAGCAGTTCTTC. Translated: CASSVLGTSYNEQFF.

The CDR3 loop is CASSLTTGTVVYEQYF. For the CDR3, the DNA is TGTGCCAGCAGCTTAACAACAGGTACCGTAGTATACGAGCAGTACTTC. V is TRBV7-8 and J is TRBJ2-7; D possibly corresponds to TRBD1 (5 bases). The length of the CDR3 is 16 residues. Trimming shortened V by 2 bases and J by 4 bases, and 18 bases separated the two germline ends. The germline gives CDR1 SGHVS, CDR2 FQNEAQ.

The chain recombines TRBV5-1 with TRBJ2-6, with 8 positions matching TRBD1. CDR3 length: 19 amino acids. V was clipped by 0 bases and J by 0 bases; unmatched bases: 8. The germline V gene encodes CDR1 SGHRS and CDR2 YFSETQ. The CDR3 coding sequence is TGCGCCAGCAGCTTGGACAGAGACAGGGGAACCTCTGGGGCCAACGTCCTGACTTTC. Encoded protein: CASSLDRDRGTSGANVLTF.

The chain links TRBV19 to TRBJ2-1; 9 positions match TRBD2. This CDR3 is 15 amino acids long. V shed 3 bases, J shed 6 bases, and the junction held 6 bases outside the gene matches. The V gene's germline CDR1 is LNHDA and CDR2 SQIVND (reference sequence). The CDR3 here is CASSIAGLALNEQFF. The DNA of the CDR3 is TGTGCCAGTAGTATTGCGGGACTAGCCCTCAATGAGCAGTTCTTC. Full variable domain (outside the CDR3, taken from reference TRBV19 and TRBJ2-1): DGGITQSPKYLFRKEGQNVTLSCEQNLNHDAMYWYRQDPGQGLRLIYYSQIVNDFQKGDIAEGYSVSREKKESFPLTVTSAQKNPTAFYLCASSIAGLALNEQFFGPGTRLTVL.

To note about this clone: One end of the junction does not line up with germline, which may come from a read error. The chain combines TRBV7-7 with TRBJ2-5, with 14 bases lining up with TRBD2. The CDR3 consists of 16 residues. Germline CDR1 reads SSHAT; CDR2 reads FNYEAQ (reference sequence). CDR3 DNA sequence: TGTGCTAGCAGCTTAGGGGGACTAGCGGGGGCCGAGACCCAGTACTTC. It encodes CASSLGGLAGAETQYF.